This T cell receptor (beta chain) originates from a study of T cells in tumors after PD-1 blockade. Study context: During anti-PD-1 treatment, some patients continued daily vismodegib 150 mg. Mean per tumor sample: 25,000 or so templates (roughly 554-100,000), 6,000 or so unique clonotypes. Whole-study results and caveats: Clonal replacement, not reinvigoration, is suggested for expanded exhausted CD8+ clones after therapy.

Tumor biopsies came from the same primary tumor site before and after PD-1 blockade. The protocol was immunoSEQ multiplex PCR, while the TCRdb copy is restricted to in-frame clones and leaves out a portion. The sample gives 1,700 or so clones, roughly 74% of which show up once; about 10% is in the top ten. A word on this clone: Antigen unknown.

V lost 2 bases and J 4 bases, leaving 12 bases between the germline ends. This CDR3 spans 15 amino acids. The germline V gene encodes CDR1 MNHEY and CDR2 SVGAGI. Here the sequenced sample was tumor tissue, taken after anti-PD-1 treatment. The clonotype originates from a human donor with basal cell carcinoma. The rearrangement links TRBV6-5 to TRBJ2-1; D is possibly TRBD1 (6 bases). CDR3 loop: CASSYEDSRYNEQFF. Written as DNA, the CDR3 is TGTGCCAGCAGTTACGAGGACAGTAGGTACAATGAGCAGTTCTTC.